The present T cell receptor beta chain was sequenced within a study of blood T cells in healthy people across ages. Study-level points and caveats: Both higher diversity and more naive CD4+ cells marked long-lived donors when set against aged donors.

Whenever a sample was processed, at least 6 million PBMCs were isolated. No fewer than 5 micrograms of total RNA were isolated from every sample. The CDR3 has 15 residues. Per germline, CDR1 SGHTA and CDR2 FQGNSA. V lost 5 bases and J 0 bases, leaving 10 bases between the germline ends. In regard to this clonotype: Its cognate antigen is unknown.

For the second PCR, which ran for about 7 to 11 cycles, a sample-barcoded 5' primer and a J-beta primer mix were used. The study obtained at least 3 million CDR3-containing paired-end reads from every sample. TCRdb itself ran the 5' RACE reads through MiXCR, one entry per CDR3 protein. The sample lists around 1.7 million distinct CDR3 sequences, about 28% occurring once. The J gene is TRBJ1-4, the V gene TRBV7-2; D is ambiguous. The receptor comes from a woman under 40 in good health. Sample: blood. CDR3 sequence reads: CASSPMYSTNEKLFF. CDR3 sequence (DNA): TGTGCCAGCAGCCCCATGTATTCAACTAATGAAAAACTGTTTTTT. Using reference TRBV7-2 and TRBJ1-4 for the parts outside the CDR3, the full variable domain is GAGVSQSPSNKVTEKGKDVELRCDPISGHTALYWYRQSLGQGLEFLIYFQGNSAPDKSGLPSDRFSAERTGGSVSTLTIQRTQQEDSAVYLCASSPMYSTNEKLFFGSGTQLSVL.